This T cell receptor beta chain was obtained from a study of blood T cell repertoires in COVID-19. Study-level background: The study drew acute and convalescent COVID-19 samples from the United States, Italy and Spain. PBMCs, B-cell-depleted T cells, or T cells were the source of the cDNA or gDNA that made up the material.

Original data processing: From reference gene primer amplification, estimates of nucleated cell counts were derived. Produced via immunoSEQ multiplex PCR; TCRdb's table is partial and in-frame only. V and J calls and clone size are copied from that table; D and trimming were computed from the DNA. This sample carries 200,000 to 300,000 clones, roughly 81% of them seen once, and the ten largest clones take around 7.5%. The CDR3 consists of 13 residues. CDR1 and CDR2 from the germline V gene are SQVTM and ANQGSEA. V lost 6 bases and J lost 0, with 11 bases in between. Sequencing used peripheral blood. This chain connects TRBV29-1 to TRBJ1-2; D possibly corresponds to TRBD1 (6 bases). The receptor's source is a woman of 80 years or more with COVID-19, enrolled during active disease. For the CDR3, the DNA is TGCAGCGTAAGGGACAAATCTAACTATGGCTACACCTTC. Protein sequence: CSVRDKSNYGYTF. Complete variable domain (other parts from reference TRBV29-1 and TRBJ1-2): SAVISQKPSRDICQRGTSLTIQCQVDSQVTMMFWYRQQPGQSLTLIATANQGSEATYESGFVIDKFPISRPNLTFSTLTVSNMSPEDSSIYLCSVRDKSNYGYTFGSGTRLTVV.